This T cell receptor beta chain appears in the sequencing data of a study of blood T cell repertoires in COVID-19. Measured with immunoSEQ multiplex PCR; TCRdb has only the in-frame clones, and not every one. The sample lists 250,000 to 350,000 clones, about nine tenths seen once, with 0.94% in the top ten. Per germline, CDR1 MNHEY and CDR2 SVGAGI. V was shortened by 6 bases and J by 2 bases, with 11 bases between the two germline ends. This CDR3 comprises 13 residues. Sequencing used peripheral blood. The sequence derives from a woman in her thirties or forties who had recovered from COVID-19. The genes are TRBV6-5 and TRBJ2-7; D is uncertain. The CDR3, as DNA: TGTGCCAGCAGGTCCAACAACGCCTACGAGCAGTACTTC. The encoded protein is CASRSNNAYEQYF.